This entry features one T cell receptor (beta chain) sequence. Its antigen remains unknown. J lost 5 bases, V lost 5 bases, and 12 bases had no gene match. CDR3 length equals 16 residues. CDR1 KGHSH and CDR2 LQKENI come from the germline V gene. The sample is drawn from a study of cytomegalovirus exposure and HLA in healthy donors. Study context: According to later analysis, the same platform produced the approximately 130 validation and approximately 630 first-cohort repertoires.

Method: immunoSEQ multiplex PCR; TCRdb's copy keeps in-frame clones and lacks some. The data show about 98,000 clones, around nine tenths seen once. Study conclusions and caveats: Some 150 TCR beta chains were listed as cytomegalovirus-associated. Specificity of three CMV-associated chains for CMV antigens was verified in vitro.

The donors were members of the validation cohort comprising over 90 subjects, separate from the roughly 640-subject first cohort. The TCR sequence derives from a woman aged 25 to 39 in good health and CMV-seronegative. V is TRBV18 and J is TRBJ2-5, with 9 nucleotides matching TRBD1. What was sequenced was PBMCs. CDR3: CASSATSGTGQETQYF. In nucleotides, the CDR3 is TGTGCCAGCTCAGCTACCTCCGGGACAGGGCAGGAGACCCAGTACTTC.